This T cell receptor (beta chain) came from a study of cytomegalovirus exposure and HLA in healthy donors. Whole-study findings and limits: In a later analysis, DRB1 alleles had the most associated TCRs; HLA-C alleles the fewest. Diagnosis of cytomegalovirus status made by the classifier reportedly showed high specificity and sensitivity.

As to this clone: The antigen is unknown. The junction does not match germline at one end; this may be a read error.

Germline V CDR1 and CDR2: SEHNR, FQNEAQ (reference sequence). CDR3 length: 19 residues. The study ran its PCR with 60 Vbeta and 13 Jbeta primers. Profiling relied on immunoSEQ multiplex PCR, and the TCRdb table lists in-frame clones only, not all of them. Among around 300,000 clones listed, roughly 90% were seen once. The chain is built from TRBV7-9 and TRBJ2-7; the match to TRBD1 covers 9 bases. Sequencing was carried out using PBMCs. The clonotype was recovered from a woman aged 18-29 years in good health and CMV-seronegative. The CDR3 is CSSSSSGTGSLAATYEQYF. The CDR3 DNA reads TGTTCCAGCAGCTCTTCCGGGACAGGGAGCCTAGCGGCGACCTACGAGCAGTACTTC. The variable domain in full, completed from reference TRBV7-9 and TRBJ2-7, reads DTGVSQNPRHKITKRGQNVTFRCDPISEHNRLYWYRQTLGQGPEFLTYFQNEAQLEKSRLLSDRFSAERPKGSFSTLEIQRTEQGDSAMYLCSSSSSGTGSLAATYEQYFGPGTRLTVT.